This TCR beta chain emerged from a study of PD-1 blockade in classical Hodgkin lymphoma. Study outcomes and limitations: Lower baseline TCR diversity was reported for newly diagnosed patients than for healthy donors. By C4D1 there was a significant rise in CD4+ TCR diversity but not in CD8+ TCR diversity. Complete responders had baseline diversity similar to newly diagnosed patients.

Points on this clone: Antigen: not known.

Only in-frame clones appear in the TCRdb table, and some are missing; sequencing was by immunoSEQ multiplex PCR. The repertoire holds tens of thousands of clones, with 68% as singletons. The V end lost 3 bases, the J end lost 0 bases, and 1 base lay between the germline ends. The CDR3 has 13 amino acids. Germline CDR1 reads SGDLS; CDR2 reads YYNGEE. Brentuximab vedotin exposure varied, and every patient relapsed after autologous stem cell transplantation. The sequenced sample was peripheral blood mononuclear cells (PBMCs), obtained at baseline. V and J are TRBV9 and TRBJ2-6; D is ambiguous. This receptor was obtained from a human donor with classical Hodgkin lymphoma. This CDR3 reads CASSGSGANVLTF. As DNA, the CDR3 is TGTGCCAGCAGCGGCTCTGGGGCCAACGTCCTGACTTTC. The full variable domain, in which reference TRBV9 and TRBJ2-6 provide the parts outside the CDR3, is DSGVTQTPKHLITATGQRVTLRCSPRSGDLSVYWYQQSLDQGLQFLIQYYNGEERAKGNILERFSAQQFPDLHSELNLSSLELGDSALYFCASSGSGANVLTFGAGSRLTVL.